Each of the 27 T cell receptor beta chains below was sequenced from the same sample in a study of OX40 agonist ivuxolimab in advanced cancers. Produced via immunoSEQ multiplex PCR; TCRdb's table is partial and in-frame only. In the table there are about 95,000 clones, roughly 84% of which are singletons. This specimen was CD4+ or CD8+ T cells sorted from blood, taken in a trial of the OX40 agonist ivuxolimab. The source of these receptors is an adult with an advanced solid tumor such as melanoma, head and neck, liver or kidney cancer.

The V call is TRBV5-6, the J call TRBJ2-3, with a weak D call TRBD1 (6 bases). The germline V and J ends were trimmed by 4 bases and 11 bases, with 23 bases remaining between them. CDR1 is SGHDT, CDR2 YYEEEE, per germline. CDR3 length: 15 amino acids. This CDR3 reads CASSEDPGQRGEQYF. In DNA form, the CDR3 reads TGTGCCAGCAGCGAGGACCCGGGACAAAGGGGAGAGCAGTATTTT.

This sequence joins TRBV28 and TRBJ2-7; no reliable D call. Per the germline V gene, CDR1 is MDHEN and CDR2 is SYDVKM. The germline V and J ends were trimmed by 4 bases and 2 bases, with 15 bases remaining between them. This CDR3 is built from 15 residues. CDR3 bases: TGTGCCAGCAGTTCCCCGGGTTCGGGCGCCTACGAGCAGTACTTC. Translating gives CASSSPGSGAYEQYF.

The gene calls are TRBV5-1 and TRBJ2-1; 9 bases fit TRBD2. Germline V gene sequence: CDR1 SGHRS, CDR2 YFSETQ. V gave up 0 bases and J gave up 5 bases; unmatched junction bases: 6. This CDR3 has 16 residues. The CDR3 region is CASSLGDSGGHNEQFF. The CDR3 DNA is TGCGCCAGCAGCTTGGGGGATAGCGGGGGACACAATGAGCAGTTCTTC. Looking up the rest from reference TRBV5-1 and TRBJ2-1 gives the full variable domain: KAGVTQTPRYLIKTRGQQVTLSCSPISGHRSVSWYQQTPGQGLQFLFEYFSETQRNKGNFPGRFSGRQFSNSRSEMNVSTLELGDSALYLCASSLGDSGGHNEQFFGPGTRLTVL.

The chain combines TRBV7-9 with TRBJ2-7, with 7 bases that match TRBD2. The CDR3 consists of 13 residues. CDR1 SEHNR and CDR2 FQNEAQ come from the germline V gene (reference sequence). V shed 4 bases, J shed 7 bases, and the junction held 7 bases outside the gene matches. The CDR3 here is CASSSSGLREQYF. The CDR3 coding sequence is TGTGCCAGCAGCTCTAGCGGCCTACGGGAGCAGTACTTC.

This chain uses TRBV7-9 with TRBJ2-7; TRBD1 might be the D (6 bases). Germline V gives CDR1 SEHNR, CDR2 FQNEAQ (reference sequence). The CDR3 is 14 amino acids. V lost 5 bases, J lost 2 bases, and 13 bases lay in between. For the CDR3, the DNA is TGTGCCAGCAGCACAGACAGGAGAGCCTACGAGCAGTACTTC. This codes for CASSTDRRAYEQYF.

The chain couples TRBV9 to TRBJ2-3; D not certain. Per the germline V gene, CDR1 is SGDLS and CDR2 is YYNGEE. The CDR3 contains 11 residues. V was pared by 4 bases and J by 10 bases, with 10 bases between. The CDR3 DNA reads as TGTGCCAGCAGCTTAGGGCCTCCGCAGTATTTT. Amino acid sequence: CASSLGPPQYF.

The chain recombines TRBV2 with TRBJ2-7; no firm D call. V shed 8 bases and J shed 2 bases, with 10 bases lying between them. The CDR3 runs to 12 residues. Germline V gene sequence: CDR1 SNHLY, CDR2 FYNNEI. As DNA, the CDR3 is TGTGCCAGCCAAAAGGGCCCCTACGAGCAGTACTTC. Its translation: CASQKGPYEQYF.

The J gene is TRBJ1-1, the V gene TRBV5-6, with D perhaps matching TRBD1 (5 bases). CDR3 length: 11 amino acids. The germline CDR1 and CDR2 sequences are SGHDT and YYEEEE. Between the trimmed V and J ends, which lost 4 bases and 10 bases, there was a span of 11 bases. The CDR3 sequence is CASSDRGGAFF. The CDR3 DNA reads TGTGCCAGCAGCGATCGGGGCGGAGCTTTCTTT.

The gene calls are TRBV5-1 and TRBJ2-5; 9 bases align to TRBD1. The length of the CDR3 is 14 residues. V lost 4 bases to trimming and J lost 5 bases; unmatched junction nucleotides: 6. Germline V gene data show CDR1 as SGHRS and CDR2 as YFSETQ. This CDR3 reads CASSPAGTGETQYF. In DNA, the CDR3 is TGCGCCAGCAGCCCTGCGGGGACAGGGGAGACCCAGTACTTC.

The chain has TRBV28 and TRBJ2-5; maybe TRBD1 (6 bases). Germline loops: CDR1 MDHEN, CDR2 SYDVKM. V was shortened by 5 bases and J by 5 bases, with 15 bases between the two germline ends. This CDR3 spans 14 amino acids. CDR3: CASSLHQRGETQYF. CDR3 in DNA: TGTGCCAGCAGTCTCCACCAGAGGGGGGAGACCCAGTACTTC.

There are a few counts of this clone. The chain uses TRBV27 and TRBJ2-6, with 7 bases aligning to TRBD1. The CDR3 runs 22 residues. The J segment lost 0 bases and the V segment lost 4 bases, leaving 21 bases of the junction unmatched. Per the germline V gene, CDR1 is MNHEY and CDR2 is SMNVEV (reference sequence). The CDR3 protein is CASSSSLRGQRRALSGANVLTF. The CDR3 DNA sequence: TGTGCCAGCAGTTCGTCATTGAGGGGACAGCGACGGGCTCTCTCTGGGGCCAACGTCCTGACTTTC.

The chain recombines TRBV9 with TRBJ1-3, with 7 positions matching TRBD1. The J segment lost 4 bases and the V segment lost 1 base, leaving 5 bases of the junction unmatched. This CDR3 has 15 residues. Germline loops: CDR1 SGDLS, CDR2 YYNGEE. CDR3 sequence: CASSVLGTAGNTIYF. Written as DNA, the CDR3 is TGTGCCAGCAGCGTACTCGGGACAGCGGGAAACACCATATATTTT.

This chain connects TRBV2 to TRBJ1-5, with a possible D match to TRBD1 (6 bases). Between the trimmed V and J ends, which lost 7 bases and 0 bases, there was a span of 13 bases. Germline CDR1 and CDR2: SNHLY and FYNNEI. The CDR3 is 15 amino acids. In DNA form, the CDR3 reads TGTGCCAGCACCAAGGGACACACTAGCAATCAGCCCCAGCATTTT. Translated, it gives CASTKGHTSNQPQHF.

V and J are TRBV5-1 and TRBJ2-7, with 11 nucleotides matching TRBD1. Trimming cost V 4 bases and J 6 bases; bases outside gene matches: 6. This CDR3 has 14 amino acids. Germline CDR1 and CDR2: SGHRS and YFSETQ. The DNA of the CDR3 is TGCGCCAGCAGCCTTGGACAGGGGGCGGTCGAGCAGTACTTC. Its protein product is CASSLGQGAVEQYF.

V and J are TRBV7-8 and TRBJ2-7; tentatively, D is TRBD2 (5 bases). V was trimmed by 5 bases and J by 9 bases, leaving 17 bases between them. Germline CDR1 reads SGHVS; CDR2 reads FQNEAQ. This CDR3 comprises 13 residues. CDR3 loop: CASSGGTTLGQYF. In nucleotides, the CDR3 is TGTGCCAGCAGCGGAGGAACCACCCTCGGGCAGTACTTC.

This clone was observed a single time. This chain links TRBV9 with TRBJ2-1, with TRBD1 identical over 9 bases. This CDR3 has 16 residues. The trim removed 0 bases at V and 6 bases at J, leaving 7 bases unmatched. Germline CDR1 SGDLS, CDR2 YYNGEE. CDR3 DNA sequence: TGTGCCAGCAGCGTAGAGGGACAGGGCGGAGGCAATGAGCAGTTCTTC. It yields the protein CASSVEGQGGGNEQFF.

This chain links TRBV27 with TRBJ1-2; 9 positions agree with TRBD1. The V gene end was trimmed by 6 bases and the J gene end by 6 bases; junction bases not matched to a gene: 2. Germline CDR1 is MNHEY and CDR2 is SMNVEV (reference sequence). The CDR3 has 12 residues. CDR3 sequence: CASRQGAHGYTF. For the CDR3, the DNA is TGTGCCAGCAGACAGGGGGCACATGGCTACACCTTC.

J is TRBJ2-2 and V is TRBV6-5; no firm D call. Germline values: CDR1 MNHEY, CDR2 SVGAGI. The CDR3 length is 14 residues. Trimming pared 0 bases from V and 3 bases from J, leaving 5 bases between. The DNA of the CDR3 is TGTGCCAGCAGTTACTCTCATTACACCGGGGAGCTGTTTTTT. It translates to CASSYSHYTGELFF.

This clone showed up just a few times. The CDR3 DNA follows: TGTGCCAGCAGCTTAGGTTTCAGGGTCCAAGAGACCCAGTACTTC. Protein product: CASSLGFRVQETQYF. The rearrangement joins TRBV7-2 to TRBJ2-5, with D tentatively TRBD1 (5 bases). There are 15 residues in the CDR3. Trimming stripped 1 base from V and 1 base from J, with 10 bases between. Germline V lookup: CDR1 SGHTA, CDR2 FQGNSA.

The rearrangement uses TRBV6-5 and TRBJ2-7, with TRBD2 identical over 7 bases. Germline V gives CDR1 MNHEY, CDR2 SVGAGI. The CDR3 is 16 amino acids. After removal of 2 bases from V and 4 bases from J, the junction contained 11 bases not matched to a gene. Written as DNA, the CDR3 is TGTGCCAGCAGTTACCTCGGAGGGCCGGGGGGTTACGAGCAGTACTTC. Its translation: CASSYLGGPGGYEQYF.

The chain links TRBV27 to TRBJ2-1, with 9 nucleotides matching TRBD2. V dropped 5 bases and J dropped 2; count of bases not matched to a gene: 7. The CDR3 covers 16 residues. Germline-derived CDR1 and CDR2 are MNHEY and SMNVEV (reference sequence). The CDR3 loop reads CASSRIAGAAYNEQFF. The CDR3 DNA reads TGTGCCAGCAGTCGAATAGCGGGAGCCGCCTACAATGAGCAGTTCTTC.

This chain joins TRBV6-5 and TRBJ2-7; the D is unclear. Germline loops: CDR1 MNHEY, CDR2 SVGAGI. The germline V and J ends were trimmed by 0 bases and 2 bases, with 14 bases remaining between them. The CDR3 runs to 16 residues. CDR3 amino acids: CASSYSWGIEAYEQYF. DNA of the CDR3: TGTGCCAGCAGTTACTCCTGGGGAATCGAGGCCTACGAGCAGTACTTC.

The chain links TRBV6-6 to TRBJ2-1, with 9 positions matching TRBD1. Germline CDR1 is MNHNY and CDR2 is SVGAGI (reference sequence). Trimming removed 4 bases from V and 9 bases from J; junction bases left unmatched: 10. The length of the CDR3 is 15 residues. CDR3 sequence (DNA): TGTGCCAGCAGTTTAGCACAGGGGGCGTTAATTGAGCAGTTCTTC. This encodes CASSLAQGALIEQFF.

This clone appeared a few times. The chain has TRBV10-1 and TRBJ2-3; 7 nucleotides line up with TRBD1. The CDR3 has 16 residues. Germline lookup yields CDR1 WNHNN and CDR2 SYGVQD (reference sequence). V lost 10 bases, J lost 0 bases, and 13 bases stayed unmatched. The CDR3 loop is CATWTGTDSSTDTQYF. CDR3 nucleotides: TGCGCCACCTGGACAGGAACGGATTCTAGCACAGATACGCAGTATTTT.

This chain uses TRBV7-9 with TRBJ2-1; possible D gene TRBD1, 6 bases. CDR1 SEHNR and CDR2 FQNEAQ come from the germline V gene (reference sequence). V lost 2 bases, J lost 7 bases, and 9 bases lay in between. This CDR3 comprises 13 residues. DNA of the CDR3: TGTGCCAGCAGCTTATCAGGGGAGAATGAGCAGTTCTTC. This codes for CASSLSGENEQFF.

The gene calls are TRBV27 and TRBJ2-7; D is undetermined. CDR3 size: 14 residues. Trimming removed 0 bases from V and 1 base from J, with 7 bases in between. Germline CDR1 and CDR2: MNHEY and SMNVEV (reference sequence). The CDR3 sequence: CASSLSKISYEQYF. For the CDR3, the DNA is TGTGCCAGCAGTTTATCAAAAATATCCTACGAGCAGTACTTC.

The CDR3 DNA reads as TGTGCCAGCAGCTTCGGAGGAGTAGCGGGATTTTTCACAGATACGCAGTATTTT. This sequence encodes CASSFGGVAGFFTDTQYF. This chain joins TRBV11-2 and TRBJ2-3; 8 positions agree with TRBD2. CDR3 size: 18 residues. V shed 3 bases, J shed 2 bases, and the junction held 13 bases outside the gene matches. Germline lookup yields CDR1 SGHAT and CDR2 FQNNGV.